The present T cell receptor beta chain was sequenced within a study of T cells in Graves' hyperthyroidism and ophthalmopathy. RNA transcripts served as the template for amplifying TCR beta CDR3 regions. First-round RT-PCR targeting the TCR CDR3 was performed with the HTBI primer set. TCRdb recomputed calls from the multiplex PCR reads with MiXCR, one row per CDR3 protein. The sample yields some 490,000 distinct CDR3 sequences, roughly 22% seen once. This clonotype was counted between two and nine times. The target antigen is unknown. It was uncontrolled infection, other autoimmune disease, pregnancy or lactation that excluded patients. Germline V gene lookup returns CDR1 SGHRS and CDR2 YFSETQ. With 1 base removed from V and 7 bases from J, the gap between germline ends came to 12 bases. This CDR3 contains 13 residues. Study conclusions and caveats: The blood repertoire included most of the expanded thyroid clonotypes above 0.001. Patients with ophthalmopathy were separated from those with stable hyperthyroidism by a 13 V-J model.

V gene TRBV5-1 combines with J gene TRBJ2-7, with a weak D call TRBD2 (5 bases). This clonotype was obtained from a woman in her 70s with Graves' ophthalmopathy. The source material was blood. CDR3 nucleotide sequence: TGCGCCAGCAGCTTGAAGGGCTCGGGGGAGCAGTACTTC. Protein: CASSLKGSGEQYF.